This T cell receptor beta chain was identified in a study of T cells in Graves' hyperthyroidism and ophthalmopathy. Study-wide context: Before treatment of any kind, peripheral blood was taken at initial diagnosis. General observations from the study: Among thyroid clonotypes expanded above 0.001, most also appeared in blood.

With 1 base clipped from V and 5 bases from J, the junction kept 4 bases outside the gene matches. The CDR3 consists of 14 residues. Germline CDR1 SEHNR, CDR2 FQNEAQ (reference sequence). Patients affected by ophthalmopathy presented a Clinical Activity Score of at least 3, a NOSPECS grade of at least 4, and disease duration below 3 months. This clonotype showed up many times. Its antigen is as yet unknown. RNA transcripts provided the source from which TCR beta CDR3 regions were amplified. The TCR CDR3 was amplified in a first-round RT-PCR using the HTBI primer set. TCRdb analysed the multiplex PCR reads with MiXCR anew, one entry per CDR3 protein. Here the sample spans about 590,000 distinct CDR3 sequences, 13% to 15% being singletons.

Sequencing input: blood. This chain connects TRBV7-9 to TRBJ2-7, with 8 bases identical to TRBD1. This TCR came from a woman aged 18-29 years with Graves' ophthalmopathy. CDR3 sequence: CASSLGTGINEQYF. The CDR3 nucleotides read TGTGCCAGCAGCTTAGGGACAGGGATCAACGAGCAGTACTTC.